One sample yielded the 22 T cell receptor beta chains listed below, sequenced in a study of CD8 T cells in Susac syndrome. RNA was extracted with the RNeasy kit, and a quantity of about 0.45 to 1 ug was reverse transcribed using random hexamers. TCRdb re-called the immunoSEQ multiplex PCR reads with MiXCR, one entry per CDR3 protein. Among 150,000 to 200,000 distinct CDR3 sequences listed, about 92% were seen once. The sequenced material came from CD4+ T cells from PBMCs. These receptors were collected from a human donor in good health.

The chain employs TRBV5-5 and TRBJ1-1; D is perhaps TRBD1 (6 bases). Germline values: CDR1 SGHKS, CDR2 YYEKEE (reference sequence). Trimming removed 1 base at V and 0 bases at J, with 10 bases between. The CDR3 has 15 residues. The chain's CDR3 is CASSLRGDMNTEAFF. CDR3 nucleotide sequence: TGTGCCAGCAGCTTGAGGGGGGACATGAACACTGAAGCTTTCTTT.

This clonotype was observed a few times. The chain employs TRBV7-2 and TRBJ1-2; D possibly corresponds to TRBD1 (6 bases). CDR3 length equals 13 residues. Germline V lookup: CDR1 SGHTA, CDR2 FQGNSA. V lost 5 bases and J lost 4, with 11 bases in between. DNA of the CDR3: TGTGCCAGCAGCCCAGCAGGGGTCTATGGCTACACCTTC. It specifies CASSPAGVYGYTF.

V and J are TRBV7-2 and TRBJ1-5; D possibly corresponds to TRBD1 (6 bases). The V end was cut by 2 bases, the J end by 4 bases, with 18 bases between. The germline gives CDR1 SGHTA, CDR2 FQGNSA. The CDR3 has 17 residues. CDR3 sequence (DNA): TGTGCCAGCAGCTTACGGTCTGCAGGGGACGGGAATCAGCCCCAGCATTTT. Translation: CASSLRSAGDGNQPQHF.

The chain employs TRBV6-2 or TRBV6-3 and TRBJ2-7; tentative D call: TRBD2 (6 bases). The length of the CDR3 is 13 residues. Between the trimmed V and J ends, which lost 9 bases and 4 bases, there was a span of 16 bases. Germline lookup yields CDR1 MNHEY and CDR2 SVGEGT. DNA of the CDR3: TGTGCCAGTTTCGGGACTGGGGGATACGAGCAGTACTTC. Its translation: CASFGTGGYEQYF.

The rearrangement uses TRBV18 and TRBJ1-1; TRBD1 might be the D (5 bases). With 6 bases removed from V and 5 bases from J, the gap between germline ends came to 19 bases. The V gene's germline CDR1 is KGHSH and CDR2 LQKENI. This CDR3 has 15 residues. The CDR3 nucleotides read TGTGCCAGCTCCGCGCAGGAAGGGGAGGGGACTGAAGCTTTCTTT. Protein: CASSAQEGEGTEAFF.

The chain has TRBV18 and TRBJ1-1; 8 nucleotides match TRBD1. The germline V gene encodes CDR1 KGHSH and CDR2 LQKENI. There are 15 residues in the CDR3. V dropped 2 bases and J dropped 1; count of bases not matched to a gene: 3. The CDR3 DNA reads TGTGCCAGCTCACCATGGACAGGGAAGAACACTGAAGCTTTCTTT. This codes for CASSPWTGKNTEAFF.

The gene calls are TRBV5-1 and TRBJ2-7; 9 bases are a match to TRBD2. CDR1 and CDR2 from the germline V gene are SGHRS and YFSETQ. This CDR3 is 15 amino acids long. J lost 6 bases, V lost 1 base, and 8 bases had no gene match. The CDR3 region has the DNA TGCGCCAGCAGCTTGAATGGCGGGGGGGCTCTCGAGCAGTACTTC. Translating it yields CASSLNGGGALEQYF.

The chain is built from TRBV18 and TRBJ1-5; D is ambiguous. The germline V and J ends were trimmed by 0 bases and 7 bases, with 10 bases remaining between them. Germline assignment: CDR1 KGHSH and CDR2 LQKENI. The CDR3 covers 14 residues. The CDR3 sequence: CASSPPSAEQPQHF. CDR3 sequence (DNA): TGTGCCAGCTCACCACCGAGCGCCGAACAGCCCCAGCATTTT.

CDR3 sequence reads: CSVRTGGSPLHF. DNA of the CDR3: TGCAGCGTTCGGACAGGCGGGTCACCCCTCCACTTT. The V gene is TRBV29-1, the J gene TRBJ1-6; 7 nucleotides line up with TRBD1. The germline V gene has CDR1 SQVTM and CDR2 ANQGSEA. The CDR3 has 12 residues. Trimming removed 5 bases from V and 10 bases from J; junction bases left unmatched: 5.

This clonotype was detected once. The CDR3 sequence is CASSPGGAGNQPQHF. The CDR3 nucleotides are TGTGCCAGCAGTCCGGGAGGGGCGGGCAATCAGCCCCAGCATTTT. The V gene is TRBV6-2 or TRBV6-3, the J gene TRBJ1-5, with D possibly being TRBD1 (5 bases). This CDR3 spans 15 amino acids. V was shortened by 5 bases and J by 2 bases, with 13 bases between the two germline ends. The germline V gene has CDR1 MNHEY and CDR2 SVGEGT.

CDR3 coding DNA: TGTGCCAGCAGCCCCCGGGTTTTTTTGAGGGGGCCCTACGAGCAGTACTTC. Encoded protein: CASSPRVFLRGPYEQYF. J is TRBJ2-7 and V is TRBV14; TRBD1 matches at 7 bases. Looked up from germline, CDR1 is SGHDN and CDR2 is FVKESK. J lost 2 bases, V lost 4 bases, and 14 bases had no gene match. The CDR3 runs 17 residues.

V is TRBV6-5 and J is TRBJ2-3; 7 bases fit TRBD2. Trimming removed 2 bases from V and 4 bases from J; junction bases left unmatched: 6. This CDR3 is built from 15 residues. From germline, CDR1 is MNHEY and CDR2 SVGAGI. The CDR3 sequence is CASSYSGEGPDTQYF. The CDR3 region has the DNA TGTGCCAGCAGTTACAGCGGGGAGGGTCCAGATACGCAGTATTTT.

For the CDR3, the DNA is TGTGCCAGCAGCTTAAGTCTGGGTTACAATTCACCCCTCCACTTT. Encoded protein: CASSLSLGYNSPLHF. The chain carries TRBV7-2 and TRBJ1-6; D remains ambiguous. The CDR3 is made up of 15 amino acids. Looked up from germline, CDR1 is SGHTA and CDR2 is FQGNSA. Trimming pared 2 bases from V and 7 bases from J, leaving 12 bases between.

The rearrangement joins TRBV29-1 to TRBJ2-7; D might be TRBD1 or TRBD2, each matching 5 bases. The length of the CDR3 is 12 residues. CDR1 and CDR2 from the germline V gene are SQVTM and ANQGSEA. V was clipped by 3 bases and J by 5 bases, with 11 bases between them. The CDR3 DNA sequence: TGCAGCGTTGACGCTGGGACGGACGAGCAGTACTTC. Translating it yields CSVDAGTDEQYF.

The chain joins TRBV29-1 to TRBJ1-1, with 9 bases identical to TRBD1. V gave up 7 bases and J gave up 1 base; unmatched junction bases: 4. CDR3 size: 13 residues. Germline V lookup: CDR1 SQVTM, CDR2 ANQGSEA. The CDR3 sequence: CSGDRAANTEAFF. The DNA for the CDR3 is TGCAGCGGGGACAGGGCTGCGAACACTGAAGCTTTCTTT.

In DNA, the CDR3 is TGTGCCAGCAGTTACCCAGGGAGCGGCAACACTGAAGCTTTCTTT. Protein: CASSYPGSGNTEAFF. The chain uses TRBV6-6 and TRBJ1-1; D is possibly TRBD1 (5 bases). Germline V gene data show CDR1 as MNHNY and CDR2 as SVGAGI (reference sequence). V was pared by 2 bases and J by 2 bases, with 12 bases between. The CDR3 is made up of 15 amino acids.

The chain is built from TRBV7-2 and TRBJ1-1, with D hard to call. V lost 3 bases and J 4 bases, leaving 9 bases between the germline ends. The CDR3 is made up of 13 amino acids. From germline, CDR1 is SGHTA and CDR2 FQGNSA. The CDR3 DNA reads as TGTGCCAGCAGCTTGGGCCCGAGCACTGAAGCTTTCTTT. Amino acid sequence: CASSLGPSTEAFF.

The V gene is TRBV20-1, the J gene TRBJ1-1; 10 bases are shared with TRBD1. The germline V gene encodes CDR1 DFQATT and CDR2 SNEGSKA (reference sequence). The CDR3 is 12 amino acids. V dropped 5 bases and J dropped 7; count of bases not matched to a gene: 4. The CDR3 nucleotides are TGCAGTGCTCCCGGGACAGGGGTTGAAGCTTTCTTT. Translated: CSAPGTGVEAFF.

V and J are TRBV6-6 and TRBJ1-3, with 9 bases that match TRBD1. After removal of 2 bases from V and 3 bases from J, the junction contained 5 bases not matched to a gene. The CDR3 contains 16 residues. Germline-derived CDR1 and CDR2 are MNHNY and SVGAGI (reference sequence). The CDR3 DNA sequence: TGTGCCAGCAGTTACAACACAGGGGGCGGTGGAAACACCATATATTTT. It specifies CASSYNTGGGGNTIYF.

This chain uses TRBV7-9 with TRBJ2-7, with no clear D. Per the germline V gene, CDR1 is SEHNR and CDR2 is FQNEAQ (reference sequence). Trimming cost V 1 base and J 3 bases, with 7 bases left between them. This CDR3 is 13 amino acids long. The CDR3 DNA reads TGTGCCAGCAGCTTAGAGGCGGACTACGAGCAGTACTTC. Translating it yields CASSLEADYEQYF.

A single count supports this clonotype. This sequence joins TRBV18 and TRBJ2-3, with no clear D. CDR3 size: 17 residues. Per germline, CDR1 KGHSH and CDR2 LQKENI. V was shortened by 3 bases and J by 2 bases, with 18 bases between the two germline ends. The CDR3 nucleotides are TGTGCCAGCTCACCTGATGTGGGCAGGCGAACCACAGATACGCAGTATTTT. Protein: CASSPDVGRRTTDTQYF.

This rearrangement joins TRBV18 to TRBJ1-1; weak D call: TRBD1 (6 bases). The CDR3 runs to 16 residues. Trimming left V 2 bases short and J 3 bases short, with 16 bases between. CDR1 is KGHSH, CDR2 LQKENI, per germline. In DNA form, the CDR3 reads TGTGCCAGCTCACCATTGGGGGGGGCGCGATACACTGAAGCTTTCTTT. Its protein product is CASSPLGGARYTEAFF.